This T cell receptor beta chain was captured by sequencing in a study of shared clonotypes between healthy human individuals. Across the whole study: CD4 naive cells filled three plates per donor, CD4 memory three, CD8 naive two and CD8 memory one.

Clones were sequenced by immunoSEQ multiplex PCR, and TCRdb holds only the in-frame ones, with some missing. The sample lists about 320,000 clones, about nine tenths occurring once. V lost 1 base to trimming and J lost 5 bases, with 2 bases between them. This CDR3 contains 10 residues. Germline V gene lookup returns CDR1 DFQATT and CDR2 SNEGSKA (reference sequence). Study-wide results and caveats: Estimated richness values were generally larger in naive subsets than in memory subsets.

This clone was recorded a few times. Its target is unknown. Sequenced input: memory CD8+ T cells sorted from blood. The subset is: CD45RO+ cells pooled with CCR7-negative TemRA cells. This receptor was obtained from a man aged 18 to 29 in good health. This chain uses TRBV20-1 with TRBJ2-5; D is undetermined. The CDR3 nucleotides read TGCAGTGCTAGAGGGGAGACCCAGTACTTC. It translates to CSARGETQYF.